This T cell receptor (beta chain) was sequenced for a study of early T cells in non-severe SARS-CoV-2 infection. Findings and limits, study-wide: Private and CD4 specificities were missed by VDJdb matching, which favored anti-spike CD8 responses.

Unique molecular identifiers were affixed to single, distinct cDNA molecules. TCRdb re-derived calls from the 5' RACE reads in MiXCR, one entry per CDR3 protein. The data show tens of thousands of distinct CDR3 sequences, roughly 4.7% seen once. Regarding this clonotype: What it recognizes is unknown.

Sequenced input: whole blood. The source of this sequence is an adult who was a healthcare worker with PCR-confirmed SARS-CoV-2 infection or an uninfected control (not recorded which).

As DNA, the CDR3 is TGTGCCAGCAGTCCCCTGGACAGGGACGAGCAGTACTTC. Its translation: CASSPLDRDEQYF. The chain employs TRBV28 and TRBJ2-7; TRBD1 matches 8 bases. Germline CDR1 reads MDHEN; CDR2 reads SYDVKM. There are 13 residues in the CDR3. V lost 5 bases and J lost 5; bases outside the gene matches: 5.